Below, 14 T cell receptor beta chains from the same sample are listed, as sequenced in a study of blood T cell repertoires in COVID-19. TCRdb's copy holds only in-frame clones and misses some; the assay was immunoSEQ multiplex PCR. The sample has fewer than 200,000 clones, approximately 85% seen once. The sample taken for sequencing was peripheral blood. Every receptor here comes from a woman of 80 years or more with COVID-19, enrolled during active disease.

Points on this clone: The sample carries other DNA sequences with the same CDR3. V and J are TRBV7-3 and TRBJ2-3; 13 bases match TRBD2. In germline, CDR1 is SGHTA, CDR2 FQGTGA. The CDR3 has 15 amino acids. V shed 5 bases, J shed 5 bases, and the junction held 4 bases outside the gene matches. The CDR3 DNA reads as TGTGCCAGCAGCCTACTAGCGGGAGGGCTAGATACGCAGTATTTT. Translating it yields CASSLLAGGLDTQYF.

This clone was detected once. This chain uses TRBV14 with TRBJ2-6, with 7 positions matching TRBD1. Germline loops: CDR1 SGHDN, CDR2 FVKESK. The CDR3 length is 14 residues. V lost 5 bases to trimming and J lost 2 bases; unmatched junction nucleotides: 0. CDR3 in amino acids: CASSDRAGANVLTF. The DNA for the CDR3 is TGTGCCAGCAGCGACAGGGCTGGGGCCAACGTCCTGACTTTC.

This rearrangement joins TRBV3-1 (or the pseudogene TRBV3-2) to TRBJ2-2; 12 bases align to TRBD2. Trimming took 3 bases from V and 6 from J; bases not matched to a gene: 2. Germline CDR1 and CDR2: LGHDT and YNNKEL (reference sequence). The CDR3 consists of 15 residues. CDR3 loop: CASSQLAGGAGELFF. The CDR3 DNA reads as TGTGCCAGCAGCCAGCTAGCGGGAGGGGCCGGGGAGCTGTTTTTT.

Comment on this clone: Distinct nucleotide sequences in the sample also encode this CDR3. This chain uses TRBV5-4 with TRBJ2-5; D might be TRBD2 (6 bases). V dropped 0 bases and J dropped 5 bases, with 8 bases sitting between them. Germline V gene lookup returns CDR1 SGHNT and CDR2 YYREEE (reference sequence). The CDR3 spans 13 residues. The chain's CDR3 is CASSLEAGETQYF. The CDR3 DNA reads TGTGCCAGCAGCTTGGAGGCGGGGGAGACCCAGTACTTC. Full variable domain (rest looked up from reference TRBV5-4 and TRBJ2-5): ETGVTQSPTHLIKTRGQQVTLRCSSQSGHNTVSWYQQALGQGPQFIFQYYREEENGRGNFPPRFSGLQFPNYSSELNVNALELDDSALYLCASSLEAGETQYFGPGTRLLVL.

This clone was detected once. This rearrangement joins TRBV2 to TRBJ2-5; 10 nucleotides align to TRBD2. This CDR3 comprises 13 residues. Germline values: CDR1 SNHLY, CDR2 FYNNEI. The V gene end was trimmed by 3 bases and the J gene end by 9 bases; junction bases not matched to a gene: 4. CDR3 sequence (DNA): TGTGCCAGCAGTGAGGGACTAGCGAGGCCCCAGTACTTC. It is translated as CASSEGLARPQYF. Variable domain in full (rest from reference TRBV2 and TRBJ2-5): EPEVTQTPSHQVTQMGQEVILRCVPISNHLYFYWYRQILGQKVEFLVSFYNNEISEKSEIFDDQFSVERPDGSNFTLKIRSTKLEDSAMYFCASSEGLARPQYFGPGTRLLVL.

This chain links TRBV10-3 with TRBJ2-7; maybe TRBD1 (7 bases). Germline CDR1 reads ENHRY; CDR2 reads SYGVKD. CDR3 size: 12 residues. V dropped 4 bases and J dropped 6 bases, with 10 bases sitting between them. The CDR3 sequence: CAISGQGGEQYF. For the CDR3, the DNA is TGTGCCATCAGTGGACAGGGAGGCGAGCAGTACTTC.

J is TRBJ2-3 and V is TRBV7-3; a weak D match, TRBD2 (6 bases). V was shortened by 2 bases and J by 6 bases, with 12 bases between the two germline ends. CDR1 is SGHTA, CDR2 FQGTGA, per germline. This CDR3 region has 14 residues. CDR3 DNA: TGTGCCAGCAGCTTAGCCGGGAGCGGGGATACGCAGTATTTT. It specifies CASSLAGSGDTQYF.

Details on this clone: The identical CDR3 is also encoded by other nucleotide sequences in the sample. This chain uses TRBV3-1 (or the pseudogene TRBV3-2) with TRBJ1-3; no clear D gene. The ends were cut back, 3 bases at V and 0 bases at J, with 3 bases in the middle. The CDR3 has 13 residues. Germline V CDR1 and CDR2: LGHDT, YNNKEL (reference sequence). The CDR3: CASSQSSGNTIYF. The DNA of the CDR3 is TGTGCCAGCAGCCAGAGCTCTGGAAACACCATATATTTT.

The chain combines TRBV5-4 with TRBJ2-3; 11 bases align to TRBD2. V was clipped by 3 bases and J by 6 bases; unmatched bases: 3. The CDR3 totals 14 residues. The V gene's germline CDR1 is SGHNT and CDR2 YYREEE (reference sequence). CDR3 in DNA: TGTGCCAGCAGCTCCCGGACTAGCGGGGATACGCAGTATTTT. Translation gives CASSSRTSGDTQYF.

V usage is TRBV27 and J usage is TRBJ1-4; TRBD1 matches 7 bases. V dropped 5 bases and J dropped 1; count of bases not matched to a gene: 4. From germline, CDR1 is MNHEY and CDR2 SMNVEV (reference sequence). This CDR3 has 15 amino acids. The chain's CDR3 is CASSTGAGTNEKLFF. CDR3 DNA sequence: TGTGCCAGCAGTACAGGGGCCGGAACTAATGAAAAACTGTTTTTT.

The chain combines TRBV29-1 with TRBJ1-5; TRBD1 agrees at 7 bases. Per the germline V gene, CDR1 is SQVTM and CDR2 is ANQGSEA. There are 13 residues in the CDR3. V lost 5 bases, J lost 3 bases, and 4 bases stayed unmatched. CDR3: CSVSGGTNQPQHF. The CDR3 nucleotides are TGCAGCGTTTCAGGGGGGACCAATCAGCCCCAGCATTTT.

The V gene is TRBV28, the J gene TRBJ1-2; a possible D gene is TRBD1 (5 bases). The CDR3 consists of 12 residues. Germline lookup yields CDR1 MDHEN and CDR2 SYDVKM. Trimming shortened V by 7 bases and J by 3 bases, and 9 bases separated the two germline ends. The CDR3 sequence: CASTQGYYGYTF. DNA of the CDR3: TGTGCCAGCACCCAGGGTTACTATGGCTACACCTTC.

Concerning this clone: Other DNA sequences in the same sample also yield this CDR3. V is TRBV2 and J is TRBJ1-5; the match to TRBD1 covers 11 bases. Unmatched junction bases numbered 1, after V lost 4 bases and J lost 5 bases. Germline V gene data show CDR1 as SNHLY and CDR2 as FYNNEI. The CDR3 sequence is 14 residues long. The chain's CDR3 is CASSGTGGDQPQHF. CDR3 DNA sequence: TGTGCCAGCAGTGGGACAGGGGGCGATCAGCCCCAGCATTTT.

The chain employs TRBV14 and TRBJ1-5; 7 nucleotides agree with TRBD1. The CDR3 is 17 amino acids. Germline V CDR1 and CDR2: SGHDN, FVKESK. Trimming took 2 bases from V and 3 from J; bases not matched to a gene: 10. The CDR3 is CASSQRQGPRYNQPQHF. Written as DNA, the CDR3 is TGTGCCAGCAGCCAAAGACAGGGCCCAAGATACAATCAGCCCCAGCATTTT.